This T cell receptor beta chain is from a study of beta chain features in type 1 diabetes (dated by TCRdb to between 2018 and 2020). In the study overall: Mean age, gender distribution, total cell number and subset yield did not differ between patients and healthy donors. In the study, TCRB repertoires of sorted circulating CD4+ T cell subsets from recently diagnosed type 1 diabetes patients were compared with those of matched healthy donors. Regulatory and stem cell-like memory subsets were obtained from only 8 patients and about 8 healthy donors, while naive and central memory subsets were obtained from all 28 donors. A total of just under 110,000,000 sorted cells were examined across all samples, and RNA yield correlated strongly with the number of cells per subset.

This clone has only a few counts. It lacks a known antigen. The sample holds no much larger clone one base away, and base qualities are not on file. The High Capacity cDNA Reverse Transcription Kit was used to reverse transcribe all of the isolated RNA, meaning that expressed TCRB transcripts were what got sequenced. Deep immunoSEQ sequencing was applied to naive, central memory and regulatory T cell samples, giving an average of around 4 million total reads per sample. Sorted cells were lysed in RLT buffer and RNA was extracted with DNase-treated RNeasy Micro or Mini kits, depending on cell number. Each cell subset was processed on its own to prevent cross-contamination, while patient and healthy donor samples were processed together. Using the immunoSEQ multiplex PCR, TCRB sequences were amplified from cDNA into 87-bp fragments spanning the CDR3 region. Amplicons were sequenced on the Illumina HiSeq platform. The paper's processing steps were these. PCR bias was corrected computationally using synthetic template baselines, and reads within Hamming distance 2 were collapsed, with unmergeable singletons discarded. By aligning reads against IMGT, V, D and J genes, CDR3 length, and insertions or deletions at six rearrangement sites were assigned. Within each subset, clonotype counts were normalized to the number of sorted cells before true diversity and Gini coefficients were calculated with the tcR R package. The overlap coefficient, calculated on TCRB nucleotide sequences, was used to measure repertoire sharing. TCRdb took over this immuneACCESS table, retaining in-frame rearrangements with V and J assigned. Such tables are incomplete; in checked studies, under half of the missing clones stem from an unresolved V gene, and the remainder is unexplained. V, J and clone size are those of that table, while D and trimming were read from the DNA. This sample lists 250,000 to 350,000 clones; 14% were detected once. The ten largest clonotypes hold approximately 7% of the sample.

A single peripheral blood draw of approximately 110 mL on average was collected from each donor into heparinised tubes. Using a panel that included CD45RO, CCR7, CD25, CD127, CD95 and CD27, naive, central memory, regulatory and stem cell-like memory CD4+ T cells were sorted on a BD FACSAria II. Every sorted population had a purity above 98%. Right away, PBMCs were isolated by Lymphoprep density gradient centrifugation and were stained directly, with no culture step. So that batch effects would be minimized, each experiment stained and sorted samples in pairs, pairing one healthy donor with one patient. Overall study results and their limits: At VDJ recombination sites, patients with type 1 diabetes made fewer insertions and deleted more nucleotides, a pattern implying thymic rearrangement abnormalities. The naive, central memory and regulatory TCRB repertoires appeared to resemble one another more closely among patients than among healthy donors. Sequencing cDNA rather than genomic DNA could over-represent highly expressing activated cells, although activation and CD3 levels did not differ between groups. Only small numbers of individuals were included in the HLA sub-analyses, which left unresolved whether HLA type had any influence on TCRB rearrangement. Type 1 diabetes patients showed a moderate but significant shortening of TCRB CDR3 length in all four CD4+ subsets. Shorter templates might have been favored by PCR, but patient and control samples were amplified and corrected together, so both groups would have been affected equally by any skew.

CDR3 length: 16 amino acids, cysteine to phenylalanine. Kept here is only the CDR3 DNA, which spans 48 bases and is read in frame from base 1. The junction shows trimming of 0 bases on V and 0 bases on J, and the gene matches do not reach 3 bases of it. Reading the germline V gene gives CDR1 MNHEY and CDR2 SVGAGI. Recombination joined TRBV6-5 with TRBJ2-3, with 7 junctional bases fitting TRBD2. Sequencing was done on a sample of central memory CD4+ T cells from blood. This receptor was taken from a man younger than 45 in good health. CDR3 protein: CASSYSTSASTDTQYF. The DNA reads as follows: TGTGCCAGCAGTTACTCCACTAGCGCCAGCACAGATACGCAGTATTTT.